This TCR beta chain derives from a study of T cell responses to AZD1222 COVID-19 vaccine. TCRdb keeps only in-frame clones here, not all; method: immunoSEQ multiplex PCR. The table has fewer than 30,000 clones, 78% seen once; the top ten hold about 5.3%. This clone was counted only a few times. The CDR3 is 14 amino acids. V was pared by 6 bases and J by 6 bases, with 4 bases of the junction left unmatched. The germline V gene encodes CDR1 SNHLY and CDR2 FYNNEI. The receptor was isolated from an adult in good health. The V and J genes are TRBV2 and TRBJ1-6, with TRBD1 matching 8 bases. Here the sequenced sample was peripheral blood, taken on day 0 of AZD1222 vaccination. For the CDR3, the DNA is TGTGCCAGCAGGGGGACAGGAGGTAATTCACCCCTCCACTTT. The encoded protein is CASRGTGGNSPLHF.